A selection of T cell receptor beta chains follows, all from one sample in a study of CD8 T cells in ankylosing spondylitis. TCRdb independently ran MiXCR on the 5' RACE reads; one entry per CDR3 protein. The sample yields about 230,000 distinct CDR3 sequences, approximately 7.6% seen once. The sequenced material came from blood, either unsorted or a sorted T cell fraction (not recorded which). The receptors were sampled from a female donor with ankylosing spondylitis or in good health (not recorded which). The CDR3 runs from the conserved cysteine through the conserved F or W. D genes are given only for firm matches. Part of the rows lack a size; the others show once, few, many or a class for expanded clones.

clone_size	d_call	v_call	j_call	cdr3_aa	cdr3_nt
few	NA	TRBV7-6	TRBJ2-2	CASSLAGASGELFF	TGTGCCAGCAGCTTAGCTGGGGCTAGCGGGGAGCTGTTTTTT
NA	TRBD1	TRBV15	TRBJ2-7	CTTSRDRVQFEHYF	TGTACCACCAGCAGAGACAGGGTTCAATTCGAGCACTACTTC
many	TRBD1	TRBV18	TRBJ2-1	CASSPGTGMFF	TGTGCCAGCTCACCCGGGACAGGGATGTTCTTC
many	NA	TRBV20-1	TRBJ2-3	CSAYRASTDTQYF	TGCAGTGCCTACAGGGCTAGCACAGATACGCAGTATTTT
few	NA	TRBV5-6	TRBJ2-7	CASSPQRAEDPYEQYF	TGTGCCAGCAGCCCTCAGAGGGCGGAGGACCCCTACGAGCAGTACTTC
many	NA	TRBV10-1	TRBJ2-7	CASSAGATYEQYF	TGCGCCAGCAGTGCAGGGGCTACCTACGAGCAGTACTTC
many	TRBD1	TRBV6-5	TRBJ1-2	CASSYQGGRDGYTF	TGTGCCAGCAGTTACCAGGGGGGACGAGATGGCTACACCTTC
many	NA	TRBV6-5	TRBJ2-1	CASSYSRRDNEQFF	TGTGCCAGCAGTTACAGTCGAAGGGACAATGAGCAGTTCTTC
many	NA	TRBV7-2	TRBJ2-5	CASSFRALGGETQYF	TGTGCCAGCAGCTTCCGGGCGCTTGGGGGAGAGACCCAGTACTTC
many	NA	TRBV7-2	TRBJ1-2	CASSLQGHSNYGYTF	TGTGCCAGCAGCTTACAGGGGCACTCCAACTATGGCTACACCTTC